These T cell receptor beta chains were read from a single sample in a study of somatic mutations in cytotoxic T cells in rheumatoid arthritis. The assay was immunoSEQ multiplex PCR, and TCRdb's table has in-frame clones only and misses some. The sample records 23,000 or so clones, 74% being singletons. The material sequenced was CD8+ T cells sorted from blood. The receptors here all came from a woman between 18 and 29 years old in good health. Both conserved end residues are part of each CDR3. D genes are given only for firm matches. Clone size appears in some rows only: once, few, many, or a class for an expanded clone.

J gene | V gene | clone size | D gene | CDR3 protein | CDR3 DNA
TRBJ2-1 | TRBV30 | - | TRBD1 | CAWRATGPGQIFEDNEQFF | TGTGCCTGGAGAGCCACCGGCCCGGGACAGATCTTTGAAGACAATGAGCAGTTCTTC
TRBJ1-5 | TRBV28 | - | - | CASTTGVGAQHF | TGTGCCAGCACCACGGGGGTGGGCGCCCAGCATTTT
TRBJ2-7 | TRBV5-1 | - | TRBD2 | CASSLWGTSGYEQYF | TGCGCCAGCAGCTTGTGGGGGACTAGCGGGTACGAGCAGTACTTC
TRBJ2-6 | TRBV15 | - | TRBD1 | CATSDPRRTGDSGANVLTF | TGTGCCACCAGCGATCCCCGGCGGACAGGGGACTCTGGGGCCAACGTCCTGACTTTC
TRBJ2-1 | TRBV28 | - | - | CASSLSRIGEQFF | TGTGCCAGCAGTTTATCCCGGATCGGTGAGCAGTTCTTC
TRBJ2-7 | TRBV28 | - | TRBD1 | CASSSPGTGGAWGYEQYF | TGTGCCAGCAGTTCCCCCGGGACAGGGGGTGCCTGGGGGTACGAGCAGTACTTC
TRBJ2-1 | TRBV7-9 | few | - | CASSLTTTDNEQFF | TGTGCCAGCAGCTTAACTACTACCGACAATGAGCAGTTCTTC
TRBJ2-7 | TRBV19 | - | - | CASSIVGVSAYEQYF | TGTGCCAGTAGTATAGTCGGGGTCTCAGCCTACGAGCAGTACTTC
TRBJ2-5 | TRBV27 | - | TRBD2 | CASRSGLAGETQYF | TGTGCCAGCCGGTCGGGACTAGCGGGAGAGACCCAGTACTTC
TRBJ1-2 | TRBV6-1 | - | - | CASSVLRTSSYGYTF | TGTGCCAGCAGTGTCCTTAGAACTTCCAGCTATGGCTACACCTTC
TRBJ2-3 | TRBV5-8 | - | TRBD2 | CATRVERTRLADTQYF | TGTGCCACCAGAGTAGAGCGGACTAGGCTAGCAGATACGCAGTATTTT
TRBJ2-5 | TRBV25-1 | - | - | CASSETTGLQETQYF | TGTGCCAGCAGTGAGACCACAGGGCTCCAAGAGACCCAGTACTTC
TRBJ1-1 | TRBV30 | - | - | CAWTAIMNTEAFF | TGTGCCTGGACAGCCATCATGAACACTGAAGCTTTCTTT
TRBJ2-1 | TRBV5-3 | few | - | CARSWPEQFF | TGTGCCAGAAGCTGGCCTGAGCAGTTCTTC
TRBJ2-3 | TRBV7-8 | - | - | CASSLYESSTDTQYF | TGTGCCAGCAGCTTATACGAATCTAGCACAGATACGCAGTATTTT
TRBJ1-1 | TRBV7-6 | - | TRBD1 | CASSLATATGWGTEAFF | TGTGCCAGCAGCTTAGCCACAGCGACAGGGTGGGGTACTGAAGCTTTCTTT
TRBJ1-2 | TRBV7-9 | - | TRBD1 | CASSPVDRGRTENYGYTF | TGTGCCAGCAGCCCGGTCGACAGGGGGCGAACCGAGAACTATGGCTACACCTTC
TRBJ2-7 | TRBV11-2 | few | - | CASSPFGEQYF | TGTGCCAGCAGCCCTTTCGGCGAGCAGTACTTC
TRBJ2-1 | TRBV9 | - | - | CASSVLAKYNEQFF | TGTGCCAGCAGCGTTCTAGCGAAATACAATGAGCAGTTCTTC
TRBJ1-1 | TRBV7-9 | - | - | CASSWATIATEAFF | TGTGCCAGCAGCTGGGCGACAATCGCCACTGAAGCTTTCTTT
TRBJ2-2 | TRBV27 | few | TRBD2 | CASSLAGGTGELFF | TGTGCCAGCTCCCTAGCGGGAGGGACCGGGGAGCTGTTTTTT
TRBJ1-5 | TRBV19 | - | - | CASSIAPGPNQPQHF | TGTGCCAGTAGTATTGCCCCTGGGCCTAATCAGCCCCAGCATTTT
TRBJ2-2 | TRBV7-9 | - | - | CASSPLPTGELFF | TGTGCCAGCAGCCCCCTCCCGACCGGGGAGCTGTTTTTT
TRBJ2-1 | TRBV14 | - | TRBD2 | CASSQVSGNDNEQFF | TGTGCCAGCAGCCAAGTTAGCGGGAATGACAATGAGCAGTTCTTC
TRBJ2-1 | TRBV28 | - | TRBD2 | CAIRTSGGLSSYNEQFF | TGTGCCATCCGGACTAGCGGGGGCCTGAGCTCCTACAATGAGCAGTTCTTC
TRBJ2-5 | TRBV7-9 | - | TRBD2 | CASSSPRGTSGGETQYF | TGTGCCAGCAGCTCACCTCGGGGGACTAGCGGGGGGGAGACCCAGTACTTC
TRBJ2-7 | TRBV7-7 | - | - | CASSLKGSDEQHF | TGTGCCAGCAGCTTAAAGGGTTCGGACGAGCAGCACTTC
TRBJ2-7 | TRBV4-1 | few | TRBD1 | CASSQERAGTGIYEQYF | TGCGCCAGCAGCCAAGAGAGGGCCGGGACAGGCATTTACGAGCAGTACTTC
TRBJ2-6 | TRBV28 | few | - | CASSPRTFNVLTF | TGTGCCAGCAGTCCTCGGACCTTCAACGTCCTGACTTTC
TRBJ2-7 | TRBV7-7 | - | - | CASSLAEEYEQYF | TGTGCCAGCAGCTTAGCCGAGGAATACGAGCAGTACTTC
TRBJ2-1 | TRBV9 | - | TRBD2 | CASSGTSGYNEQFF | TGTGCCAGCAGCGGGACTAGCGGGTACAATGAGCAGTTCTTC
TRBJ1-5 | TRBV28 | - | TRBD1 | CASSSIGQGSSNQPQHF | TGTGCCAGCAGTTCTATAGGACAGGGATCGAGCAATCAGCCCCAGCATTTT
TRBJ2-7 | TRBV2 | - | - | CASSERGREYEQYF | TGTGCCAGCAGTGAAAGGGGACGAGAATACGAGCAGTACTTC
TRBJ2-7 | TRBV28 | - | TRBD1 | CASSADRDAYYEQYF | TGTGCCAGCAGTGCGGACAGGGACGCTTACTACGAGCAGTACTTC
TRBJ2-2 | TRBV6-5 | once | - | CASTYTGITGELFF | TGTGCCAGCACCTACACCGGGATCACCGGGGAGCTGTTTTTT
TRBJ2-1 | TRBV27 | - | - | CASSRGDSYNEQFF | TGTGCCAGCAGTCGGGGTGACTCCTACAATGAGCAGTTCTTC
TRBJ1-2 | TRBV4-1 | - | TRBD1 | CASSRDGTANYGYTF | TGCGCCAGCAGCCGGGACGGGACAGCTAACTATGGCTACACCTTC
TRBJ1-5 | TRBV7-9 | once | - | CASSSGGNQPQHF | TGTGCCAGCAGCTCAGGGGGCAATCAGCCCCAGCATTTT
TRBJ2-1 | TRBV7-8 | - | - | CASSLAMNEQFF | TGTGCCAGCAGCTTAGCGATGAATGAGCAGTTCTTC
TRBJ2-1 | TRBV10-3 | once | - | CALQAGQNNEQFF | TGTGCCCTTCAGGCGGGACAGAACAATGAGCAGTTCTTC
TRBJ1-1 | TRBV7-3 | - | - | CASSLWGGTEAFF | TGTGCCAGCAGCTTATGGGGGGGCACTGAAGCTTTCTTT
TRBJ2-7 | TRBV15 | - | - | CATSREEAGDEQYF | TGTGCCACCAGCAGAGAAGAAGCAGGTGACGAGCAGTACTTC
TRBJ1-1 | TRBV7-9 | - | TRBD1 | CASSQSTGGARAFF | TGTGCCAGCAGCCAATCGACAGGGGGCGCGAGGGCTTTCTTT
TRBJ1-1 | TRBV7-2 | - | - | CASSLTHRGTEAFF | TGTGCCAGCAGCTTAACCCACCGGGGCACTGAAGCTTTCTTT
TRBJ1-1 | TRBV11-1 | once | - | CASSSRAGSQEAFF | TGTGCCAGCAGCTCCCGGGCAGGGTCTCAGGAAGCTTTCTTT
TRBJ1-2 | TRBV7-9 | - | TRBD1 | CASSLGTGGDYGYTF | TGTGCCAGCAGCCTAGGGACAGGGGGCGACTATGGCTACACCTTC
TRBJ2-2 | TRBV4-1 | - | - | CASSQGVGELFF | TGCGCCAGCAGCCAAGGGGTCGGGGAGCTGTTTTTT
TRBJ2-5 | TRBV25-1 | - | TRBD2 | CASSLAGGWETQYF | TGTGCCAGCAGTTTAGCGGGAGGATGGGAGACCCAGTACTTC
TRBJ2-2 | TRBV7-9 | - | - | CASSLARLRTGELFF | TGTGCCAGCAGCTTAGCCCGCTTAAGGACCGGGGAGCTGTTTTTT
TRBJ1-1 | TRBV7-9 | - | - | CASSRWDTEAFF | TGTGCCAGCAGCCGCTGGGACACTGAAGCTTTCTTT
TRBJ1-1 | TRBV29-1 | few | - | CSAPPGAGTEAFF | TGCAGCGCCCCTCCGGGGGCTGGCACTGAAGCTTTCTTT